This T cell receptor beta chain comes out of a study of T cells in tuberculosis. Study-level information: This South African cohort compared adolescents with or without latent tuberculosis against adults with active tuberculosis.

V lost 2 bases and J lost 7, with 11 bases in between. CDR1 and CDR2 from the germline V gene are MNHEY and SVGAGI. The CDR3 spans 13 residues. Profiled with immunoSEQ multiplex PCR; TCRdb holds only in-frame clones, not every one. The data contain around 25,000 clones, around 90% of them seen just once; the ten biggest clones take up about 17%. Sequencing was performed on PBMCs. The chain uses TRBV6-5 and TRBJ1-2; D is perhaps TRBD1 (5 bases). The receptor comes from a donor under 30 with latent tuberculosis or without tuberculosis infection. Some clones in this sample may be carry-over from other donors' samples. CDR3 in amino acids: CASSYVREAGYTF. For the CDR3, the DNA is TGTGCCAGCAGTTACGTCAGGGAGGCTGGCTACACCTTC.